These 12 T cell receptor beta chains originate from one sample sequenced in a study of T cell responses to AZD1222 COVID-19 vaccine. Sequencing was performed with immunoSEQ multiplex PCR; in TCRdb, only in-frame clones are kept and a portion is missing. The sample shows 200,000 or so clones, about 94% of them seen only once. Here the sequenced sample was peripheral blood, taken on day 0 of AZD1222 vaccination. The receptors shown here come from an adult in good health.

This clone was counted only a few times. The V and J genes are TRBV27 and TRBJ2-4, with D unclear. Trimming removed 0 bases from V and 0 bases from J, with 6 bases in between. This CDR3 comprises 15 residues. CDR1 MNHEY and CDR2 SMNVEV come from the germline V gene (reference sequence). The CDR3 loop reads CASSLSVVAKNIQYF. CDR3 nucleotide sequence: TGTGCCAGCAGTTTATCTGTGGTAGCCAAAAACATTCAGTACTTC.

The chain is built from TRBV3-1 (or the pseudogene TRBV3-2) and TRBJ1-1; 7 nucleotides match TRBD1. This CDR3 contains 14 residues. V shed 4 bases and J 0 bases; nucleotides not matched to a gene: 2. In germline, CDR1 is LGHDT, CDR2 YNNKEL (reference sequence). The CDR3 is CASSLGTVNTEAFF. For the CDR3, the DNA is TGTGCCAGCAGCCTCGGGACAGTGAACACTGAAGCTTTCTTT.

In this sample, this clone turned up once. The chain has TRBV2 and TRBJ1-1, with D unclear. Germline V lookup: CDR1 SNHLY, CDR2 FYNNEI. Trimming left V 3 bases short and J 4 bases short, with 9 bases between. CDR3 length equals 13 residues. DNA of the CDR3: TGTGCCAGCAGTGACGGATCCACCACTGAAGCTTTCTTT. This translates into CASSDGSTTEAFF.

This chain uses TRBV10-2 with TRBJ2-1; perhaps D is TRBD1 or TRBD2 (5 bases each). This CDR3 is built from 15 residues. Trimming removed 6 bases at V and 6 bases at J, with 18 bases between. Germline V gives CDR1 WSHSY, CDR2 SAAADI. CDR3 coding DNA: TGCGCCAGCAGCCAGGGACCCTATGGGTTCAATGAGCAGTTCTTC. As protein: CASSQGPYGFNEQFF.

CDR3: CASSSGLLFSYEQYF. In DNA form, the CDR3 reads TGTGCCAGCAGCTCCGGGCTGCTGTTCTCCTACGAGCAGTACTTC. The chain employs TRBV5-6 and TRBJ2-7; D is unresolved. Trimming pared 3 bases from V and 0 bases from J, leaving 13 bases between. The germline gives CDR1 SGHDT, CDR2 YYEEEE. This CDR3 has 15 amino acids.

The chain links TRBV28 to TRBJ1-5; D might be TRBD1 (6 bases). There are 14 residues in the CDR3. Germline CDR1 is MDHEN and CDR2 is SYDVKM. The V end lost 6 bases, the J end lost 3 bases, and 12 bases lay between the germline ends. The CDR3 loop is CASSTTGPNQPQHF. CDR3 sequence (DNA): TGTGCCAGCAGCACCACAGGGCCCAATCAGCCCCAGCATTTT.

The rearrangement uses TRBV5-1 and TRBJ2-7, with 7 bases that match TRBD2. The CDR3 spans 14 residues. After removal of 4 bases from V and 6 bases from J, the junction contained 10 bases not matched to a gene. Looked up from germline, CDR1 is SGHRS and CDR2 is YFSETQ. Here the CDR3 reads CASSRRDYFGEQYF. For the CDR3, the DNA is TGCGCCAGCAGCCGCCGGGACTATTTCGGCGAGCAGTACTTC.

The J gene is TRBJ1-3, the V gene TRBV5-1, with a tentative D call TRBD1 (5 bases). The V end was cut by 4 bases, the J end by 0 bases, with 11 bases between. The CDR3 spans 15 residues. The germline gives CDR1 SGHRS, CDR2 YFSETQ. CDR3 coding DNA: TGCGCCAGCAGCCTGAGCGGGGGCTCTGGAAACACCATATATTTT. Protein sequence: CASSLSGGSGNTIYF. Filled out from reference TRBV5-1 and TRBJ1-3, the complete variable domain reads KAGVTQTPRYLIKTRGQQVTLSCSPISGHRSVSWYQQTPGQGLQFLFEYFSETQRNKGNFPGRFSGRQFSNSRSEMNVSTLELGDSALYLCASSLSGGSGNTIYFGEGSWLTVV.

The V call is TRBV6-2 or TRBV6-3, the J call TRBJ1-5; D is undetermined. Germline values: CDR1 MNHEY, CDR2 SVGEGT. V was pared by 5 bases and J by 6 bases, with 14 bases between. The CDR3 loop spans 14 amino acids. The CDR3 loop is CASSPPQASQPQHF. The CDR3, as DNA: TGTGCCAGCAGTCCCCCGCAGGCCAGTCAGCCCCAGCATTTT.

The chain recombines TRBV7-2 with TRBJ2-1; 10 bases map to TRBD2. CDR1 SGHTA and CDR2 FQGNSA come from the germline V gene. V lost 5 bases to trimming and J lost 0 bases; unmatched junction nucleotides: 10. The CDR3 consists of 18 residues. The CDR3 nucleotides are TGTGCCAGCAGCATCCGCCTTAGCGGGGGGAGCTCCTACAATGAGCAGTTCTTC. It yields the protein CASSIRLSGGSSYNEQFF.

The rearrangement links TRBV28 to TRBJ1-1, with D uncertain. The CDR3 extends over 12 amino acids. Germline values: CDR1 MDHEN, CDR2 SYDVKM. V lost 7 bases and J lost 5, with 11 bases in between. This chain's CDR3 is CASNSGETEAFF. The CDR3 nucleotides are TGTGCCAGCAACTCCGGGGAAACTGAAGCTTTCTTT.

CDR3 loop: CASSIEPGNQPQHF. The CDR3 bases are TGTGCCAGTAGTATAGAGCCGGGAAATCAGCCCCAGCATTTT. The chain is built from TRBV19 and TRBJ1-5; D unresolved. V shed 0 bases and J shed 4 bases, with 7 bases lying between them. CDR1 is LNHDA, CDR2 SQIVND, per germline (reference sequence). The CDR3 is 14 amino acids.